This TCR beta chain was retrieved from a study of T cells expressing NK-cell markers. Overall study findings and caveats: Certain NKG2C+ T cell clones were expanded, and their HCMV specificity remained unclear. About 1.0-8% of CD8+ T cells in over 5 donors belonged to dominant NKG2C+ clonotypes.

TCR beta cDNA was made by 5'RACE template switching with UMIs. TCRdb re-called the 5' RACE reads and shows each CDR3 protein once, DNA omitted. The sample includes 500,000 to 700,000 distinct CDR3 sequences. A word on this clonotype: Its antigen is still unknown.

CDR1 MGHRA and CDR2 YSYEKL come from the germline V gene. CDR3 length: 15 amino acids. The sequencing input was blood T cells: a sorted CD56 or NKG2C T cell subset, CD4+ or CD8+ T cells, or bulk PBMC T cells (not recorded which). This TCR derives from a man younger than 30 in good health. The V and J genes are TRBV4-1 and TRBJ1-1. This CDR3 reads CASSQGRGLNTEAFF.